The 26 T cell receptor beta chains presented below share a single source sample, sequenced in a study of T cells expressing NK-cell markers (dated by TCRdb to the early 2020s). The library came from 5' RACE. Instrument on record: Illumina HiSeq 2000. TCRdb reprocessed the reads and provides one entry for every CDR3 protein sequence; no DNA is given. This sample's table lists a few hundred thousand distinct CDR3 sequences. Over 1.1% of the sample comes from the top ten. Sequencing was carried out using blood T cells: a sorted CD56 or NKG2C T cell subset, CD4+ or CD8+ T cells, or bulk PBMC T cells (not recorded which). The receptors stem from a woman aged 45-65 years in good health. Donor details come from another sample of the same person, matched by shared clones.

CDR3: CASSGQGGTQPQHF. The chain recombines TRBV12-3 or TRBV12-4 with TRBJ1-5; the TCRdb call, TRBD1, lacks DNA for checking. There are 14 residues in the CDR3.

The chain is built from TRBV19 and TRBJ1-1; TCRdb proposes TRBD1, but this gene call is untestable without DNA. This CDR3 region has 14 residues. From germline, CDR1 is LNHDA and CDR2 SQIVND (reference sequence). The CDR3 region is CASSIAAGYTEAFF.

This chain connects TRBV7-3 to TRBJ2-5; the D gene TCRdb calls, TRBD2, cannot be checked with no DNA. CDR1 is SGHTA, CDR2 FQGTGA, per germline. This CDR3 has 18 amino acids. CDR3: CASSSDSLAGGVGETQYF.

The V call is TRBV6-1, the J call TRBJ2-1; TCRdb outputs TRBD2, but without DNA this stays unchecked. In germline, CDR1 is MNHNS, CDR2 SASEGT. The CDR3 length is 16 residues. CDR3 in amino acids: CASRPGPSGRADEQFF.

This CDR3 is CASSDPGANEQYF. J is TRBJ2-7 and V is TRBV25-1. CDR1 is MGHDK and CDR2 is SYGVNS in the germline V gene. The CDR3 has 13 residues.

The chain has TRBV7-9 and TRBJ1-2. The CDR3 is made up of 14 amino acids. Germline V CDR1 and CDR2: SEHNR, FQNEAQ (reference sequence). The CDR3 loop reads CASSPIYRDLGYTF.

This chain links TRBV2 with TRBJ2-3; the TCRdb D gene call, TRBD1, has no DNA to confirm it. In germline, CDR1 is SNHLY, CDR2 FYNNEI. The CDR3 runs 13 residues. CDR3 protein: CARGGGVADTQYF. The variable domain in full, completed from reference TRBV2 and TRBJ2-3, reads EPEVTQTPSHQVTQMGQEVILRCVPISNHLYFYWYRQILGQKVEFLVSFYNNEISEKSEIFDDQFSVERPDGSNFTLKIRSTKLEDSAMYFCARGGGVADTQYFGPGTRLTVL.

The rearrangement joins TRBV12-3 or TRBV12-4 to TRBJ2-1; TCRdb gives TRBD2 as the D gene, but with no DNA this cannot be confirmed. This CDR3 contains 15 residues. CDR3: CASSPTSGGNNEQFF.

The rearrangement joins TRBV12-3 or TRBV12-4 to TRBJ2-1; TCRdb names TRBD1, which stays unverified in the absence of DNA. The CDR3 runs 14 residues. CDR3: CASSLSRAYNEQFF.

The rearrangement joins TRBV5-5 to TRBJ2-5; the TCRdb call, TRBD1, lacks DNA for checking. The CDR3 length is 13 residues. Germline V CDR1 and CDR2: SGHKS, YYEKEE (reference sequence). The CDR3 reads CASRTGQKETQYF. Together with reference TRBV5-5 and TRBJ2-5, the CDR3 gives the full variable domain: DAGVTQSPTHLIKTRGQQVTLRCSPISGHKSVSWYQQVLGQGPQFIFQYYEKEERGRGNFPDRFSARQFPNYSSELNVNALLLGDSALYLCASRTGQKETQYFGPGTRLLVL.

This chain uses TRBV12-3 or TRBV12-4 with TRBJ1-5; there is no DNA to check the TCRdb D call of TRBD1. The length of the CDR3 is 13 residues. CDR3 loop: CASSPTGFGPQHF.

This chain connects TRBV12-3 or TRBV12-4 to TRBJ1-6; TCRdb outputs TRBD1, but without DNA this stays unchecked. The CDR3 contains 13 residues. The CDR3 loop is CASSPPGQSPLHF.

The V call is TRBV10-3, the J call TRBJ2-3; TCRdb names TRBD1, which stays unverified in the absence of DNA. The CDR3 totals 15 residues. Germline CDR1 is ENHRY and CDR2 is SYGVKD. The CDR3 protein is CAIALGAGVTDTQYF.

V is TRBV7-2 and J is TRBJ1-1; the D call from TCRdb, TRBD1, cannot be confirmed without DNA. Germline V gene lookup returns CDR1 SGHTA and CDR2 FQGNSA. The CDR3 length is 15 residues. The CDR3 region is CASSRPGRWNTEAFF.

V usage is TRBV25-1 and J usage is TRBJ2-1; checking the TCRdb D call of TRBD2 is not possible without DNA. CDR3 length: 14 amino acids. Germline lookup yields CDR1 MGHDK and CDR2 SYGVNS. CDR3: CASSEGLAGGSRFF.

The rearrangement joins TRBV6-5 to TRBJ2-5; TCRdb outputs TRBD1, but without DNA this stays unchecked. CDR3 length: 17 amino acids. Germline CDR1 is MNHEY and CDR2 is SVGAGI. CDR3 residues: CASSYYSLGAAQETQYF.

CDR3 sequence: CASSSTGPHSPLHF. This chain joins TRBV7-9 and TRBJ1-6; TCRdb designates TRBD1, a call that cannot be tested without DNA. This CDR3 is 14 amino acids long. Germline CDR1 and CDR2: SEHNR and FQNEAQ (reference sequence). Filled out from reference TRBV7-9 and TRBJ1-6, the complete variable domain reads DTGVSQNPRHKITKRGQNVTFRCDPISEHNRLYWYRQTLGQGPEFLTYFQNEAQLEKSRLLSDRFSAERPKGSFSTLEIQRTEQGDSAMYLCASSSTGPHSPLHFGNGTRLTVT.

The gene calls are TRBV29-1 and TRBJ2-2; TCRdb gives TRBD2 as the D gene, but with no DNA this cannot be confirmed. Germline CDR1 and CDR2: SQVTM and ANQGSEA. This CDR3 spans 15 amino acids. The CDR3 spells CSVQTVAGGSGELFF.

The chain uses TRBV9 and TRBJ2-5; there is no DNA to check the TCRdb D call of TRBD2. Germline-derived CDR1 and CDR2 are SGDLS and YYNGEE. The CDR3 extends over 18 amino acids. CDR3 protein: CASSVDPTGGAMEETQYF.

V usage is TRBV5-5 and J usage is TRBJ2-1; the TRBD1 assignment by TCRdb is unverifiable without DNA. From germline, CDR1 is SGHKS and CDR2 YYEKEE (reference sequence). The CDR3 runs to 14 residues. CDR3 in amino acids: CASSSTGLHNEQFF.

CDR3 protein: CASSLEWRDYNEQFF. V usage is TRBV7-2 and J usage is TRBJ2-1; the TCRdb call, TRBD2, lacks DNA for checking. The germline V gene has CDR1 SGHTA and CDR2 FQGNSA. CDR3 size: 15 residues.

The chain is built from TRBV20-1 and TRBJ2-3; TCRdb lists TRBD1, though no DNA is available to test this call. The CDR3 sequence is 14 residues long. Germline CDR1 reads DFQATT; CDR2 reads SNEGSKA (reference sequence). This CDR3 is CSAPAITSTDTQYF.

This sequence joins TRBV4-1 and TRBJ2-3; TCRdb lists TRBD1, though no DNA is available to test this call. Germline V gene sequence: CDR1 MGHRA, CDR2 YSYEKL. The CDR3 has 13 residues. The CDR3 region is CASSPRAVDTQYF.

The CDR3: CATSDRGEPTDTQYF. V usage is TRBV24-1 and J usage is TRBJ2-3; TCRdb indicates TRBD1, and absent DNA this call remains unverified. The CDR3 covers 15 residues. Germline V gene lookup returns CDR1 KGHDR and CDR2 SFDVKD.

This chain connects TRBV7-2 to TRBJ2-3; there is no DNA to check the TCRdb D call of TRBD1. The CDR3 runs 15 residues. CDR1 and CDR2 from the germline V gene are SGHTA and FQGNSA. The CDR3 loop reads CASRRDPGRADTQYF.

The chain carries TRBV6-2 or TRBV6-3 and TRBJ2-1; absent DNA, TCRdb's TRBD2 call cannot be checked. Germline assignment: CDR1 MNHEY and CDR2 SVGEGT. The CDR3 contains 16 residues. The CDR3: CASSYRGLAGINEQFF.